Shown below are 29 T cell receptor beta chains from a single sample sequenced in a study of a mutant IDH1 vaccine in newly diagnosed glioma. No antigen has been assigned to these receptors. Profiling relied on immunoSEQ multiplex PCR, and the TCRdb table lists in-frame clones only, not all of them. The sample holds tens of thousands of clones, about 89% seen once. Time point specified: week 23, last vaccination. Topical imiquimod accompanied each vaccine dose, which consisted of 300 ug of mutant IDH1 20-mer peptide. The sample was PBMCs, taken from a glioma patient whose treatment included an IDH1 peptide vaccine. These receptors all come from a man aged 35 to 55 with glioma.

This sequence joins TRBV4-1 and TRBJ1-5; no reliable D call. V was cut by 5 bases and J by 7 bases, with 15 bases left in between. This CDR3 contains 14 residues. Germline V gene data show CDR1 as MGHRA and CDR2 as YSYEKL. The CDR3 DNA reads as TGCGCCAGCAGCTTGGTCGGGATCGGGCAGCCCCAGCATTTT. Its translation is CASSLVGIGQPQHF.

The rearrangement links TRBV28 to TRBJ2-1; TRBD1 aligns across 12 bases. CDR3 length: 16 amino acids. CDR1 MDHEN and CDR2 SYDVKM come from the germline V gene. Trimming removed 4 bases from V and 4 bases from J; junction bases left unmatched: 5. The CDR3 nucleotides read TGTGCCAGCAGTTACAGGGGACAGGGGGCGTACAATGAGCAGTTCTTC. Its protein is CASSYRGQGAYNEQFF. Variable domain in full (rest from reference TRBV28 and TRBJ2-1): DVKVTQSSRYLVKRTGEKVFLECVQDMDHENMFWYRQDPGLGLRLIYFSYDVKMKEKGDIPEGYSVSREKKERFSLILESASTNQTSMYLCASSYRGQGAYNEQFFGPGTRLTVL.

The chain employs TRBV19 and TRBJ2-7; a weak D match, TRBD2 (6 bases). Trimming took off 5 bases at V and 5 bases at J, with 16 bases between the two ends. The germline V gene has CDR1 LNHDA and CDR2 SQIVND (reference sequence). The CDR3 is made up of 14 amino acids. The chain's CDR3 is CASSSGRSVHEQYF. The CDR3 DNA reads TGTGCCAGTAGTTCTGGGAGGAGTGTCCACGAGCAGTACTTC.

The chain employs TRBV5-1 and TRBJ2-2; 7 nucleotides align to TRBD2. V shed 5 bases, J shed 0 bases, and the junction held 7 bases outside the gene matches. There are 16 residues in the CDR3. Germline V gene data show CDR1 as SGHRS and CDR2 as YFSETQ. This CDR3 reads CASRSEAGSNTGELFF. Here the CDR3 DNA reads TGCGCCAGCAGGTCCGAAGCGGGGTCGAACACCGGGGAGCTGTTTTTT.

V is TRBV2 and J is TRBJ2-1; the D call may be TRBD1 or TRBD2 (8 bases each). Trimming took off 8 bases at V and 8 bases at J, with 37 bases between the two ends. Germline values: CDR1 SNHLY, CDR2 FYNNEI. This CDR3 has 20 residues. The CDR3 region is CASDTWDRLAFSGNRDEQFF. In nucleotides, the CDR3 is TGTGCCAGCGACACCTGGGACAGGTTGGCATTTAGCGGGAATAGGGATGAGCAGTTCTTC.

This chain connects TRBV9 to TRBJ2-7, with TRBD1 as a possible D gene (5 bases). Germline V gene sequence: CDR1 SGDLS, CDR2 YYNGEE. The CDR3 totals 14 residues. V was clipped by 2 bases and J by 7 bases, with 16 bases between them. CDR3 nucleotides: TGTGCCAGCAGCGTTCTATCTAGGGGCGGTGAGCAGTACTTC. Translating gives CASSVLSRGGEQYF.

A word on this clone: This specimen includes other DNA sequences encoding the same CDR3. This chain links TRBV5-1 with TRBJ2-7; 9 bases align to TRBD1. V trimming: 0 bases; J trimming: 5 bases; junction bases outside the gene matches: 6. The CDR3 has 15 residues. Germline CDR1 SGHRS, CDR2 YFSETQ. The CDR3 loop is CASSLGTGGLHEQYF. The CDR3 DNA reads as TGCGCCAGCAGCTTGGGTACAGGGGGCCTCCACGAGCAGTACTTC.

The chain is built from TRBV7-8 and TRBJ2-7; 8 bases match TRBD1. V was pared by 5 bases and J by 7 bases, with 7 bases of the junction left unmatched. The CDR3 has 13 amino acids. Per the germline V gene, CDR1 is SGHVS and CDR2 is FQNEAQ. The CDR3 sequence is CASSTHRTGEQYF. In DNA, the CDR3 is TGTGCCAGCAGCACCCACAGGACAGGGGAGCAGTACTTC.

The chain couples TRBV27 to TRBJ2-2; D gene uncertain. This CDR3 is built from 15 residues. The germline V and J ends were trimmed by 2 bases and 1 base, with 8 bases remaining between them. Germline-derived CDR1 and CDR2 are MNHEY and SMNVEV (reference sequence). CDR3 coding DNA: TGTGCCAGCAGTTTACGGTTGGTGAACACCGGGGAGCTGTTTTTT. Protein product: CASSLRLVNTGELFF.

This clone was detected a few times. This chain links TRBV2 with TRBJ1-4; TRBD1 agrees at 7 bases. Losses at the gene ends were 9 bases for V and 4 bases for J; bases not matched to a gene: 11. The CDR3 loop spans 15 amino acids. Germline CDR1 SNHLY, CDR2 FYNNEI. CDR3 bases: TGTGCCAGTCGGGACAGCCGGAACCTTAATGAAAAACTGTTTTTT. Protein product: CASRDSRNLNEKLFF.

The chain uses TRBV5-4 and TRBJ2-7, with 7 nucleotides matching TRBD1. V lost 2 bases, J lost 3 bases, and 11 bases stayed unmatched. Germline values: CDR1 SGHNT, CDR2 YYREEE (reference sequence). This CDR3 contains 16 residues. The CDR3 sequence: CASSLGDRVLNYEQYF. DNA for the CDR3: TGTGCCAGCAGCTTAGGAGACAGGGTGCTTAACTACGAGCAGTACTTC. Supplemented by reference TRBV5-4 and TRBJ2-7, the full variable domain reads ETGVTQSPTHLIKTRGQQVTLRCSSQSGHNTVSWYQQALGQGPQFIFQYYREEENGRGNFPPRFSGLQFPNYSSELNVNALELDDSALYLCASSLGDRVLNYEQYFGPGTRLTVT.

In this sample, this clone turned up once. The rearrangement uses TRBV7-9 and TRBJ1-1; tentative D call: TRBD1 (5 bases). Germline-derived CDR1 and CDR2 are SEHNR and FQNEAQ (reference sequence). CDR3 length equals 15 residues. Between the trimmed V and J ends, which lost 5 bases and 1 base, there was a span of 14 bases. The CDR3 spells CASSPPGLKNTEAFF. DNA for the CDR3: TGTGCCAGCAGCCCGCCGGGACTCAAGAACACTGAAGCTTTCTTT. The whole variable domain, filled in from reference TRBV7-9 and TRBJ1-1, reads DTGVSQNPRHKITKRGQNVTFRCDPISEHNRLYWYRQTLGQGPEFLTYFQNEAQLEKSRLLSDRFSAERPKGSFSTLEIQRTEQGDSAMYLCASSPPGLKNTEAFFGQGTRLTVV.

The CDR3 is CASRPGTLRDGELFF. For the CDR3, the DNA is TGTGCCAGCAGACCCGGGACCCTAAGGGACGGGGAGCTGTTTTTT. This chain joins TRBV5-4 and TRBJ2-2, with D perhaps given as TRBD1 or TRBD2 (5 bases each). The germline CDR1 and CDR2 sequences are SGHNT and YYREEE (reference sequence). This CDR3 contains 15 residues. V lost 5 bases to trimming and J lost 7 bases, with 18 bases between them.

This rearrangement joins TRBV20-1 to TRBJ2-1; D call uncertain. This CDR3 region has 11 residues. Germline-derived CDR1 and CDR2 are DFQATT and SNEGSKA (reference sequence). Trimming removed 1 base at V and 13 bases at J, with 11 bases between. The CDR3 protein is CSARVRLGQFF. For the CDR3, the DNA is TGCAGTGCTAGAGTTCGTTTGGGACAGTTCTTC.

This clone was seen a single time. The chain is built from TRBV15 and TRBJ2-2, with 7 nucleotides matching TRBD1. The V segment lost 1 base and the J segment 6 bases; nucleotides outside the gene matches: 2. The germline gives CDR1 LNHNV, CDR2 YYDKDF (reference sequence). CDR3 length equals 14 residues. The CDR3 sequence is CATSRGQGSGELFF. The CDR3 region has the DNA TGTGCCACCAGCAGAGGACAGGGATCCGGGGAGCTGTTTTTT.

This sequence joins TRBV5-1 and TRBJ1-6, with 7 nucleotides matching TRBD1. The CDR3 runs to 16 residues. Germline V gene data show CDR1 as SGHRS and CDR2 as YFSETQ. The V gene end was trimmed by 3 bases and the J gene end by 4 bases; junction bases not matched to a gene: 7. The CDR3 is CASSYGQVPYNSPLHF. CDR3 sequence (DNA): TGCGCCAGCAGCTATGGACAGGTCCCATATAATTCACCCCTCCACTTT.

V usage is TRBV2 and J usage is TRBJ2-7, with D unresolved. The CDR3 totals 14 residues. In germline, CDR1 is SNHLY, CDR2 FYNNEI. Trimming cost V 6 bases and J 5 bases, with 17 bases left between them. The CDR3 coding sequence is TGTGCCAGCAGCCCCGGCCTTAGGGTCAACGAGCAGTACTTC. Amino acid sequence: CASSPGLRVNEQYF.

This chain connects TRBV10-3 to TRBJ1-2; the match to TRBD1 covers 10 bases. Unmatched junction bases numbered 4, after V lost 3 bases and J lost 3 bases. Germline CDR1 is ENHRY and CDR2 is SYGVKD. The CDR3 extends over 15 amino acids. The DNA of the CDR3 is TGTGCCATCAGTGACTCGACAGGGGGCGACTATGGCTACACCTTC. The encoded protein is CAISDSTGGDYGYTF.

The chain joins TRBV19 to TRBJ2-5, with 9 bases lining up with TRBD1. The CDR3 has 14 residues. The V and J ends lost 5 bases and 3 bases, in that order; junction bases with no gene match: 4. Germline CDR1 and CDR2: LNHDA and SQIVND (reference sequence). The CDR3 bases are TGTGCCAGTAGTGCAAGGACAGGGGAAGAGACCCAGTACTTC. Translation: CASSARTGEETQYF.

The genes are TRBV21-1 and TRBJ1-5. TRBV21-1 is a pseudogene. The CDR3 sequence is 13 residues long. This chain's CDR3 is CASSKDGNQPQHF. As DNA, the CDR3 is TGTGCCAGCAGCAAAGATGGCAATCAGCCCCAGCATTTT.

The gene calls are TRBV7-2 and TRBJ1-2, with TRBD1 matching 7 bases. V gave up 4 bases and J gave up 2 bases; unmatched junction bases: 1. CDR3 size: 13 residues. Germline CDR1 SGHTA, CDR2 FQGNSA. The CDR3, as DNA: TGTGCCAGCAGCTCGGGACAGAACTATGGCTACACCTTC. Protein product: CASSSGQNYGYTF. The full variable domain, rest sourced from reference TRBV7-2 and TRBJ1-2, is GAGVSQSPSNKVTEKGKDVELRCDPISGHTALYWYRQSLGQGLEFLIYFQGNSAPDKSGLPSDRFSAERTGGSVSTLTIQRTQQEDSAVYLCASSSGQNYGYTFGSGTRLTVV.

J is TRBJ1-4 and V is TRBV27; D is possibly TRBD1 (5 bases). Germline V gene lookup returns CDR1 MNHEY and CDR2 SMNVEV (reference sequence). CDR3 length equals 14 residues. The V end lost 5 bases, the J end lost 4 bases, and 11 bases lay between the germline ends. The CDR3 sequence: CASSPGRYNEKLFF. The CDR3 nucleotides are TGTGCCAGCAGTCCGGGACGGTATAATGAAAAACTGTTTTTT.

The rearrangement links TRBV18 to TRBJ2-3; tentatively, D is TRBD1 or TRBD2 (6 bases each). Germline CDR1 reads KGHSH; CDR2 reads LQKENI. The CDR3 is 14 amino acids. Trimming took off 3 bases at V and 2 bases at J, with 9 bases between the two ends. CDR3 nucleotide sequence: TGTGCCAGCTCACCTTGGGGGGCCACAGATACGCAGTATTTT. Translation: CASSPWGATDTQYF.

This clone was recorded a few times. This CDR3 is CASSTTAGGGLSYTF. The CDR3 DNA reads TGTGCCAGCAGTACAACTGCAGGCGGGGGCCTTAGCTACACCTTC. The rearrangement links TRBV7-9 to TRBJ1-2, with D possibly being TRBD1 (6 bases). CDR3 length: 15 amino acids. Germline V gene data show CDR1 as SEHNR and CDR2 as FQNEAQ (reference sequence). Deletions cut 6 bases from V and 9 bases from J, with 23 bases between.

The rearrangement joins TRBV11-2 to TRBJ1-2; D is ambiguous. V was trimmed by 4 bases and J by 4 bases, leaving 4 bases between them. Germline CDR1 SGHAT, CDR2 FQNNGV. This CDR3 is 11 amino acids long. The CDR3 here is CASSSTYGYTF. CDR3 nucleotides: TGTGCCAGCAGCTCCACCTATGGCTACACCTTC.

The CDR3 nucleotides read TGTGCCAGCAGCCCTCTCAGACAGGGGAGAAATGAAAAACTGTTTTTT. Translating it yields CASSPLRQGRNEKLFF. V usage is TRBV7-9 and J usage is TRBJ1-4, with 8 positions matching TRBD1. With 5 bases clipped from V and 5 bases from J, the junction kept 10 bases outside the gene matches. Germline values: CDR1 SEHNR, CDR2 FQNEAQ (reference sequence). The CDR3 has 16 amino acids.

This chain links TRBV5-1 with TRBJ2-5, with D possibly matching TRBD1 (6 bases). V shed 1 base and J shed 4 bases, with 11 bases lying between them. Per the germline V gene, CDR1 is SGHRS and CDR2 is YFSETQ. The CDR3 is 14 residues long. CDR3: CASSLQTGRETQYF. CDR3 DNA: TGCGCCAGCAGCTTGCAAACAGGGCGAGAGACCCAGTACTTC.

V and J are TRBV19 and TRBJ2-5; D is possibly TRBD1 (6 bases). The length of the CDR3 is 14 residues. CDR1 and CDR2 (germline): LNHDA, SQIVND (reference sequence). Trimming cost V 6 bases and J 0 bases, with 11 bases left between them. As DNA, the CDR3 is TGTGCCAGTAGACCGCAGGGGAACCAAGAGACCCAGTACTTC. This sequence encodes CASRPQGNQETQYF.

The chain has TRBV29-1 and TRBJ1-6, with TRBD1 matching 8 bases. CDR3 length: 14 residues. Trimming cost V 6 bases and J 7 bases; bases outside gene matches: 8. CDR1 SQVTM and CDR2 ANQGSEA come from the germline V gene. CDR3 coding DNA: TGCAGCGTCCGACAGGGGCAGCGCAATTCACCCCTCCACTTT. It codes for CSVRQGQRNSPLHF.